Listed below are T cell receptor beta chains from one sample, sequenced in a study of vaccination effects on CD4 cells after COVID-19. Clones were read by immunoSEQ multiplex PCR, and TCRdb kept only the in-frame ones, dropping some. The sample carries 20,000 to 30,000 clones, 73% recorded once. The antigens of these receptors remain unknown. The specimen was CD4+ T cells from PBMCs cultured with SARS-CoV-2 spike peptides, collected before COVID-19 vaccination. These receptors came from a human donor who received a COVID-19 vaccine. The CDR3 runs from the conserved cysteine through the conserved F or W. The order of the fields is clone size, V gene, J gene, D gene, CDR3 DNA, CDR3 protein. The D gene is left open where the match is weak. Size is omitted from some rows. Given values are once, few, many or a class for expanded clones.

NA	TRBV14	TRBJ2-3	TRBD2	TGTGCCAGCAGCCAAGCGCTAGCGGGAGCAGATACGCAGTATTTT	CASSQALAGADTQYF
few	TRBV2	TRBJ1-6	NA	TGTGCCAGCAGAGGAGGGTCAGGTCCCTATTCACCCCTCCACTTT	CASRGGSGPYSPLHF
NA	TRBV2	TRBJ1-2	NA	TGTGCCAGCAGTGTTGAACAGGGTGGCTCCTATGGCTACACCTTC	CASSVEQGGSYGYTF
NA	TRBV12-3/TRBV12-4	TRBJ2-1	NA	TGTGCCAGCAGCCAATGGTTGAATGAGCAGTTCTTC	CASSQWLNEQFF
few	TRBV4-1	TRBJ2-5	TRBD2	TGCGCCAGCAGCCAAGAAATCGAACTAGCGGGAGAGGAGACCCAGTACTTC	CASSQEIELAGEETQYF
NA	TRBV6-5	TRBJ1-1	NA	TGTGCCAGCAGTCAGACAGGCTTCTCGAACACTGAAGCTTTCTTT	CASSQTGFSNTEAFF
NA	TRBV30	TRBJ1-5	TRBD1	TGTGCCTGTCGACAGGGCCTCAATCAGCCCCAGCATTTT	CACRQGLNQPQHF
NA	TRBV5-1	TRBJ2-7	TRBD2	TGCGCCAGCAGCCTGGGACTAGCGAACTACGAGCAGTACTTC	CASSLGLANYEQYF
NA	TRBV10-2	TRBJ2-7	TRBD2	TGCGCCAGCAGTGATAGCGGGAGGGGTCCCTACGAGCAGTACTTC	CASSDSGRGPYEQYF
once	TRBV6-5	TRBJ2-7	NA	TGTGCCAGCAGTTACCTACAGGGCCCCTACGAGCAGTACTTC	CASSYLQGPYEQYF
few	TRBV10-1	TRBJ2-1	TRBD2	TGCGCCAGCAGTAATCTAGCGGGGGGGAACAATGAGCAGTTCTTC	CASSNLAGGNNEQFF
few	TRBV7-6	TRBJ1-5	NA	TGTGCCAGCAGCCTATCCGCAGGCCAGAATCAGCCCCAGCATTTT	CASSLSAGQNQPQHF
NA	TRBV4-1	TRBJ1-1	NA	TGCGCCAGCCGTCTGGGGACTGAAGCTTTCTTT	CASRLGTEAFF
NA	TRBV6-1	TRBJ2-7	TRBD2	TGTGCCAGCAGTGAAGCAAACCGCTGGACTAGCGCATCCTACGAGCAGTACTTC	CASSEANRWTSASYEQYF
NA	TRBV2	TRBJ2-1	TRBD2	TGTGCCAGCACCGGGACTAGCGGGAGCTCCTACAATGAGCAGTTCTTC	CASTGTSGSSYNEQFF
NA	TRBV3-1/TRBV3-2	TRBJ2-5	TRBD2	TGTGCCAGCAGCCAAGAGGTAATAGCGGGAGTATTAGAGACCCAGTACTTC	CASSQEVIAGVLETQYF
few	TRBV6-5	TRBJ1-2	NA	TGTGCCAGCAGATACGGGGAGGGAAACTATGGCTACACCTTC	CASRYGEGNYGYTF
NA	TRBV19	TRBJ2-7	NA	TGTGCCAGTAGCCCCTCTGGGGGTGAGGCCTACGAGCAGTACTTC	CASSPSGGEAYEQYF
NA	TRBV23-1	TRBJ2-2	NA	TGCGCCAGCAGTCAATCAGGGACTCCGAACACCGGGGAGCTGTTTTTT	CASSQSGTPNTGELFF
NA	TRBV6-2/TRBV6-3	TRBJ2-7	TRBD1	TGTGCCAGCAGTTACTCGACAGGGGGTTACGAGCAGTACTTC	CASSYSTGGYEQYF
NA	TRBV4-1	TRBJ1-1	NA	TGCGCCAGCAGCCAAACCCCCGGGATGAACACTGAAGCTTTCTTT	CASSQTPGMNTEAFF
NA	TRBV18	TRBJ2-5	TRBD2	TGTGCCAGCTCACCGGGGACTAGCGGAGCTCTCCGGGAGACCCAGTACTTC	CASSPGTSGALRETQYF
few	TRBV4-1	TRBJ2-2	TRBD2	TGCGCCAGCACCCCTAGCGGGGGATACACCGGGGAGCTGTTTTTT	CASTPSGGYTGELFF
NA	TRBV2	TRBJ2-5	NA	TGTGCCAGCAGCAGGGAGACCCAGTACTTC	CASSRETQYF
NA	TRBV6-5	TRBJ1-1	TRBD1	TGTGCCAGCAGTCGAGCGGGACAGACGAACACTGAAGCTTTCTTT	CASSRAGQTNTEAFF
NA	TRBV27	TRBJ2-7	NA	TGTGCCAGCAGTTTAGGGTTTGGGGCAGGGACATCTTACGAGCAGTACTTC	CASSLGFGAGTSYEQYF
once	TRBV7-2	TRBJ2-5	TRBD2	TGTGCCAGCAGCTTAATGGGACTAGTTCCTCGGCAAGAGACCCAGTACTTC	CASSLMGLVPRQETQYF
hyperexpanded	TRBV7-2	TRBJ2-7	TRBD2	TGTGCCAGCAGCTCAGATAGCGGGAGGGCCTTGCCTAAGCAGTACTTC	CASSSDSGRALPKQYF
NA	TRBV5-1	TRBJ2-1	NA	TGCGCCAGCAGCTTAGGGCAAAACTCCTACAATGAGCAGTTCTTC	CASSLGQNSYNEQFF
NA	TRBV2	TRBJ1-1	TRBD1	TGTGCCAGCAAAAGGGGGCCGAACACTGAAGCTTTCTTT	CASKRGPNTEAFF
few	TRBV9	TRBJ1-2	NA	TGTGCCAGCAGCACCCGTGACGGTGAATATGGCTACACCTTC	CASSTRDGEYGYTF
NA	TRBV6-2/TRBV6-3	TRBJ2-3	TRBD2	TGTGCCAGCAGTTACTCTCCCGGGACTAGCGGGGTTGATACGCAGTATTTT	CASSYSPGTSGVDTQYF
NA	TRBV6-7	TRBJ2-7	NA	TGTGCCAGCAGTTACGGCCCGGGACACTCCTACGAGCAGTACTTC	CASSYGPGHSYEQYF
NA	TRBV4-1	TRBJ2-3	NA	TGCGCCAGCAGCCAAGGGGGCGTCCTCACAGATACGCAGTATTTT	CASSQGGVLTDTQYF